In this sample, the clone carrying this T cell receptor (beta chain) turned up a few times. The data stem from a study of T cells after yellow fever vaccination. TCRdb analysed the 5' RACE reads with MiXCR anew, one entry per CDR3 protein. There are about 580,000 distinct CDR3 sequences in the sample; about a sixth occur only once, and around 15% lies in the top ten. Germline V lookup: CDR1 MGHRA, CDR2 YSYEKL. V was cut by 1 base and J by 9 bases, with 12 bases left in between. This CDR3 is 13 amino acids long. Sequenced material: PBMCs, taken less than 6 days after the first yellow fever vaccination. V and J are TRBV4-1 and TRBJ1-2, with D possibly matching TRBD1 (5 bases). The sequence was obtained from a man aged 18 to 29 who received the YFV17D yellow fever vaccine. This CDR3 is CASSQVGDERYTF. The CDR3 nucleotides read TGCGCCAGCAGCCAAGTCGGGGACGAACGCTACACCTTC.